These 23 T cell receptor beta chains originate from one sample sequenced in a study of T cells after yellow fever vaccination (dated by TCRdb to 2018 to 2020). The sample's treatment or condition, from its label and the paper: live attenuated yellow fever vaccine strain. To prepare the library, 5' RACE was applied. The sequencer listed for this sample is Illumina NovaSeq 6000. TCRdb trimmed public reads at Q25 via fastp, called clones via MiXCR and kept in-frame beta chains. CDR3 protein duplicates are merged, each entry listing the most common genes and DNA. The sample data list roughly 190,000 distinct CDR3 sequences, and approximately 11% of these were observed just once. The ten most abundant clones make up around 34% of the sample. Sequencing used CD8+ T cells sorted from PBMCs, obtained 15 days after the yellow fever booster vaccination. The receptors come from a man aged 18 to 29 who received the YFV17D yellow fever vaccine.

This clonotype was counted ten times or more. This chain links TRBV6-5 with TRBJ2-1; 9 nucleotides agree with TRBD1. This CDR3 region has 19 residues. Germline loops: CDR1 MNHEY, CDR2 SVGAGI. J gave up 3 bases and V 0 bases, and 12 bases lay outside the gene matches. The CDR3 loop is CASSYSYPPGQGNYNEQFF. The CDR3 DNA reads TGTGCCAGCAGTTACTCGTATCCACCGGGACAGGGAAACTACAATGAGCAGTTCTTC.

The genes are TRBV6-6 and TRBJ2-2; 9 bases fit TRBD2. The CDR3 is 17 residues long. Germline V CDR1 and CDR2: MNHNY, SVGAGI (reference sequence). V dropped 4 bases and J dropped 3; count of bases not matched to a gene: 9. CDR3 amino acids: CASSFMASGDHTGELFF. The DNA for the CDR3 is TGTGCCAGCAGTTTTATGGCTAGCGGGGACCACACCGGGGAGCTGTTTTTT.

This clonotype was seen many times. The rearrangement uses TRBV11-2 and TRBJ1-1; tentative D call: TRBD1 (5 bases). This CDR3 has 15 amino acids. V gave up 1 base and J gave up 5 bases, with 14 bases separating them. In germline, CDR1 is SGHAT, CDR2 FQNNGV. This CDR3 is CASSLVAGLGTEAFF. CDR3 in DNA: TGTGCCAGCAGCTTAGTCGCGGGACTTGGGACTGAAGCTTTCTTT.

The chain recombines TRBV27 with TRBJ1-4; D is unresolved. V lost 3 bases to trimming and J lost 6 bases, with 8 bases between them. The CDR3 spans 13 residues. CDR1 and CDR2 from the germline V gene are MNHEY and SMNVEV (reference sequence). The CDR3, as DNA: TGTGCCAGCAGTTTGTACCCTCATGAAAAACTGTTTTTT. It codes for CASSLYPHEKLFF.

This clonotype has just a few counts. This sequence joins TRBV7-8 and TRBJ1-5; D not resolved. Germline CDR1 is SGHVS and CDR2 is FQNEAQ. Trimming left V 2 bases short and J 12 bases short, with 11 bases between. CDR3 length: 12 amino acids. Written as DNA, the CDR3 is TGTGCCAGCAGCTTACTCCCACGTTTCCAGCATTTT. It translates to CASSLLPRFQHF.

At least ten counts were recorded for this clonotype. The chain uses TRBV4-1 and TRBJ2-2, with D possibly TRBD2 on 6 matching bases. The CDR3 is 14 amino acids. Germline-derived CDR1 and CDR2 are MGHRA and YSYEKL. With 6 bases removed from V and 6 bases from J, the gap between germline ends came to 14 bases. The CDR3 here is CASRHPGEAGELFF. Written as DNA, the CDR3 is TGCGCCAGCAGACATCCCGGGGAGGCCGGGGAGCTGTTTTTT.

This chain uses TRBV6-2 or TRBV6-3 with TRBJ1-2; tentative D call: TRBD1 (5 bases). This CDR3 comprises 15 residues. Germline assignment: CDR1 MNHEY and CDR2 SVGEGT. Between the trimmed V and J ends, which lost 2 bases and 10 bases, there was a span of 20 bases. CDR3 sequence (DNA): TGTGCCAGCAGTTACACGTGGGGCATTTTCCCTGACTACACCTTC. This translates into CASSYTWGIFPDYTF.

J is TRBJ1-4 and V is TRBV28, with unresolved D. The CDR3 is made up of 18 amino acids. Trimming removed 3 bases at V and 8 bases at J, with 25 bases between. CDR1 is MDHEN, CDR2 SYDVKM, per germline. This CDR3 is CASSFSDLKGSSGEKLFF. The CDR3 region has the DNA TGTGCCAGCAGTTTTTCCGACCTCAAGGGTTCTTCTGGCGAAAAACTGTTTTTT. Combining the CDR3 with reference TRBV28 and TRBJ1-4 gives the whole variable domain DVKVTQSSRYLVKRTGEKVFLECVQDMDHENMFWYRQDPGLGLRLIYFSYDVKMKEKGDIPEGYSVSREKKERFSLILESASTNQTSMYLCASSFSDLKGSSGEKLFFGSGTQLSVL.

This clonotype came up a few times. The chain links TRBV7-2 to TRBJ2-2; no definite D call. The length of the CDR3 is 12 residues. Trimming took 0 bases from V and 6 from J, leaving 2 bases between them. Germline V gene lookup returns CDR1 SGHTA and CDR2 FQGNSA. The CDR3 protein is CASSLAPGELFF. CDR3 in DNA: TGTGCCAGCAGCTTAGCTCCCGGGGAGCTGTTTTTT.

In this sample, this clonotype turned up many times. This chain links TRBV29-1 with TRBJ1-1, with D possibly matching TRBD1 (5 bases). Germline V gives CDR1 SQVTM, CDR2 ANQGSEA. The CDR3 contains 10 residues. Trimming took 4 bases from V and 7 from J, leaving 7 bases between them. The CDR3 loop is CSVVRGEAFF. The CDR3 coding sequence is TGCAGCGTTGTAAGGGGTGAAGCTTTCTTT.

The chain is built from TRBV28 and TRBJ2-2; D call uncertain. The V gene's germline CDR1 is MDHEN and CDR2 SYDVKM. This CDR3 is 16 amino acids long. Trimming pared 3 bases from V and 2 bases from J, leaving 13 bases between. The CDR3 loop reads CASSFMETLNTGELFF. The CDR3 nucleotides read TGTGCCAGCAGTTTTATGGAGACCCTAAACACCGGGGAGCTGTTTTTT.

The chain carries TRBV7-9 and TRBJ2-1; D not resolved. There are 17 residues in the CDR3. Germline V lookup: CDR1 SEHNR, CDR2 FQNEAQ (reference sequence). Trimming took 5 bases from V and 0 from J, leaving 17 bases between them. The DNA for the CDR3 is TGTGCCAGCAGCCTTTTTGGGATTACCAGCTCCTACAATGAGCAGTTCTTC. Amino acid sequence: CASSLFGITSSYNEQFF.

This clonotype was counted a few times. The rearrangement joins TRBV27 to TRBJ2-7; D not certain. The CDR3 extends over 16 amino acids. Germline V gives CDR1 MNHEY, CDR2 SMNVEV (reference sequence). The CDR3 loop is CTSSLGNRYSSYEQYV. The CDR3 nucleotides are TGCACCAGCAGTTTAGGAAACAGATATAGCTCCTACGAGCAGTACGTC.

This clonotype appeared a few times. The CDR3 DNA follows: TGCAGCGTTGAAGTCGGGAGGTGGGAGCAGTACTTC. It codes for CSVEVGRWEQYF. The V gene is TRBV29-1, the J gene TRBJ2-7; TRBD2 aligns across 7 bases. Trimming at V came to 1 base and at J to 7 bases, leaving 4 bases not matched to a gene. The CDR3 extends over 12 amino acids. The germline gives CDR1 SQVTM, CDR2 ANQGSEA.

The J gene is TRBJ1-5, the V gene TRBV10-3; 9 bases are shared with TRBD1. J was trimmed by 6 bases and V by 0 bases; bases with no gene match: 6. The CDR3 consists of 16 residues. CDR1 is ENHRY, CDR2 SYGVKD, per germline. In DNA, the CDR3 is TGTGCCATCAGTGAGTCCGGACAGGGGATTGGTCAGCCCCAGCATTTT. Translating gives CAISESGQGIGQPQHF.

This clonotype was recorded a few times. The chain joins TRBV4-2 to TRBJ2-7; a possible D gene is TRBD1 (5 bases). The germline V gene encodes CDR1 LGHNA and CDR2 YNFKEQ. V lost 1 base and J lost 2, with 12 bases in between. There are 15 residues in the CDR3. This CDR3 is CASSQAHRSTYEQYF. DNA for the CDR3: TGTGCCAGCAGCCAAGCCCACAGGAGTACCTACGAGCAGTACTTC.

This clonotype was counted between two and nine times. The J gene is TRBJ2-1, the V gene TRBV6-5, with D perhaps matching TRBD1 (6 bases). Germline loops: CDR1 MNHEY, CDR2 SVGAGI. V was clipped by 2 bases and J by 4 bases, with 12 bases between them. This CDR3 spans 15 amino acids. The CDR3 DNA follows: TGTGCCAGCAGTTACACCGCAGGGGCGTACAATGAGCAGTTCTTC. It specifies CASSYTAGAYNEQFF.

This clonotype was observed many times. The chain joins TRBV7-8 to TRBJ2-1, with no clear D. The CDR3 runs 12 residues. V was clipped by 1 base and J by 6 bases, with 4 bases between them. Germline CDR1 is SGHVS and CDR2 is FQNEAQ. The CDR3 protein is CASSLDSNEQFF. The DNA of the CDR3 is TGTGCCAGCAGCTTAGACAGCAATGAGCAGTTCTTC.

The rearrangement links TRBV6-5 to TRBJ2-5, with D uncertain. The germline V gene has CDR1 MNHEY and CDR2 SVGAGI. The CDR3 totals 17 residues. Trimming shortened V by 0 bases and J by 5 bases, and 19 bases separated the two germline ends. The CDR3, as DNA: TGTGCCAGCAGTTACTCCGGGTCCACACCACCAAGGGAGACCCAGTACTTC. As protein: CASSYSGSTPPRETQYF.

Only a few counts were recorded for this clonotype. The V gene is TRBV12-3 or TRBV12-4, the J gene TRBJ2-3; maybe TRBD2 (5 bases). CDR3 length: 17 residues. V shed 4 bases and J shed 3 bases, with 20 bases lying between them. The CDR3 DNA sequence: TGTGCCAGCAGTTCACCTACTAGTCTAAGTACGACAGATACGCAGTATTTT. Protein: CASSSPTSLSTTDTQYF.

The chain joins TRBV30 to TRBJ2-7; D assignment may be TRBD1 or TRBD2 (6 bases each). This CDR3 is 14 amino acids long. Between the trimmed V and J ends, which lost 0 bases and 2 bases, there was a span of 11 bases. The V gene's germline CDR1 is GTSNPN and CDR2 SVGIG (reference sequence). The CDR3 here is CAWSVGGKPYEQYF. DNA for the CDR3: TGTGCCTGGAGTGTAGGGGGGAAACCCTACGAGCAGTACTTC.

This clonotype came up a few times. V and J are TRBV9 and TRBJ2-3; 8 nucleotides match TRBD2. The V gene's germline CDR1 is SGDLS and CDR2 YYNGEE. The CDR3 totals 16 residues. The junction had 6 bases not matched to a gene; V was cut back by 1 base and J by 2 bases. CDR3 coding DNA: TGTGCCAGCAGCGTACCAGCGGGGGTTTCCACAGATACGCAGTATTTT. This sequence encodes CASSVPAGVSTDTQYF.

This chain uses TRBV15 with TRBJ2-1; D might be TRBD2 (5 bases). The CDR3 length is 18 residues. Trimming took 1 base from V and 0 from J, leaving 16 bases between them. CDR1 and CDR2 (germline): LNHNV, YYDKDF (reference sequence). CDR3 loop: CATSRGLEATSSYNEQFF. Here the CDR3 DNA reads TGTGCCACCAGCAGAGGTCTAGAGGCCACTAGCTCCTACAATGAGCAGTTCTTC.